The 18 T cell receptor beta chains below come from one sample, sequenced in a study of blood T cells in healthy people across ages. Alongside a J-beta primer mix, a sample-barcoded 5' primer served in a second PCR lasting about 7 to 11 cycles. TCRdb independently ran MiXCR on the 5' RACE reads; one entry per CDR3 protein. This table has about 750,000 distinct CDR3 sequences, about 48% appearing once. The source material was blood. The receptors derive from a man at least 80 years old in good health.

CDR3 sequence (DNA): TGTGCCAGCAGCTTAGAAACAGGTAGCAATCAGCCCCAGCATTTT. It translates to CASSLETGSNQPQHF. This sequence joins TRBV7-2 and TRBJ1-5; weak D call: TRBD1 (5 bases). V was trimmed by 1 base and J by 0 bases, leaving 7 bases between them. In germline, CDR1 is SGHTA, CDR2 FQGNSA. This CDR3 spans 15 amino acids.

This clonotype showed up just a few times. The rearrangement joins TRBV27 to TRBJ2-6; D remains unclear. V was trimmed by 2 bases and J by 0 bases, leaving 14 bases between them. CDR1 and CDR2 (germline): MNHEY, SMNVEV (reference sequence). This CDR3 is 18 amino acids long. The CDR3 region is CASSLRNRASSGANVLTF. The DNA of the CDR3 is TGTGCCAGCAGTTTAAGAAATCGGGCCAGCTCTGGGGCCAACGTCCTGACTTTC. Using reference TRBV27 and TRBJ2-6 for the parts outside the CDR3, the full variable domain is EAQVTQNPRYLITVTGKKLTVTCSQNMNHEYMSWYRQDPGLGLRQIYYSMNVEVTDKGDVPEGYKVSRKEKRNFPLILESPSPNQTSLYFCASSLRNRASSGANVLTFGAGSRLTVL.

The chain combines TRBV24-1 with TRBJ2-5, with no clear D. With the DNA end fitting TRBJ2-7 better, the J assignment may be wrong. The CDR3 runs to 18 residues. Germline CDR1 is KGHDR and CDR2 is SFDVKD. Here the CDR3 reads CATGASPGRRLNPYEQYF. CDR3 DNA sequence: TGTGCCACCGGCGCCTCCCCTGGTAGGCGGCTAAACCCCTACGAGCAGTACTTC.

There are many counts of this clonotype. The CDR3 coding sequence is TGCGCCAGCAGTCAACCGGGACCCTACAATGAGCAGTTCTTC. This translates into CASSQPGPYNEQFF. J is TRBJ2-1 and V is TRBV23-1; D could derive from TRBD1 or TRBD2 (5 bases each). TRBV23-1 belongs to the ORF category, with a function that is uncertain. The V end was cut by 2 bases, the J end by 2 bases, with 7 bases between. The CDR3 contains 14 residues.

A note on this clonotype: It may be a read error: a sequence one base away is much more abundant. The chain carries TRBV10-3 and TRBJ2-1; TRBD1 agrees at 7 bases. The germline V gene has CDR1 ENHRY and CDR2 SYGVKD. This CDR3 has 15 amino acids. DNA for the CDR3: TGTGCCATCAGAGAAGACAGGGTTTACACAAATGAGCGGTACTTC. Residues: CAIREDRVYTNERYF.

This sequence joins TRBV5-1 and TRBJ2-6, with D perhaps matching TRBD2 (5 bases). Trimming took 4 bases from V and 0 from J, leaving 11 bases between them. The CDR3 loop spans 16 amino acids. CDR1 and CDR2 (germline): SGHRS, YFSETQ. CDR3 nucleotide sequence: TGCGCCAGCAGCGTGGACGGAGGCTCTGGGGCCAACGTCCTGACTTTC. Protein product: CASSVDGGSGANVLTF.

This sequence joins TRBV12-3 or TRBV12-4 and TRBJ1-2, with 9 positions matching TRBD1. The CDR3 spans 14 residues. The trim removed 6 bases at V and 2 bases at J, leaving 4 bases unmatched. CDR3 nucleotide sequence: TGTGCCAGCAGACAGGGGGCGGGAAACTATGGCTACACCTTC. Translating gives CASRQGAGNYGYTF.

This clonotype appeared a few times. The chain carries TRBV24-1 and TRBJ2-5; 7 nucleotides line up with TRBD1. Germline-derived CDR1 and CDR2 are KGHDR and SFDVKD. The V and J ends lost 3 bases and 0 bases, in that order; junction bases with no gene match: 6. There are 16 residues in the CDR3. CDR3 coding DNA: TGTGCCACCAGTGATCCTGGGACAGAGTACCAAGAGACCCAGTACTTC. This translates into CATSDPGTEYQETQYF.

The chain recombines TRBV3-1 with TRBJ2-3; D not resolved. This CDR3 spans 14 amino acids. The germline CDR1 and CDR2 sequences are LGHDT and YNNKEL (reference sequence). V gave up 0 bases and J gave up 2 bases, with 6 bases separating them. CDR3 loop: CASSQDPLTDTQYF. CDR3 sequence (DNA): TGTGCCAGCAGCCAAGACCCCCTCACAGATACGCAGTATTTT.

This chain joins TRBV13 and TRBJ2-3; TRBD2 matches at 9 bases. J was trimmed by 7 bases and V by 5 bases; bases with no gene match: 10. The germline CDR1 and CDR2 sequences are PRHDT and FYEKMQ (reference sequence). The CDR3 loop spans 15 amino acids. CDR3 sequence: CASSEAGGGVYTQYF. DNA of the CDR3: TGTGCCAGCAGCGAGGCGGGAGGGGGGGTGTATACGCAGTATTTT.

The chain links TRBV14 to TRBJ2-1, with TRBD2 identical over 15 bases. The CDR3 length is 19 residues. Germline V gene lookup returns CDR1 SGHDN and CDR2 FVKESK. V lost 4 bases to trimming and J lost 2 bases; unmatched junction nucleotides: 9. This chain's CDR3 is CASSPRTSGRATAYNEQFF. The CDR3, as DNA: TGTGCCAGCAGCCCCCGGACTAGCGGGAGGGCCACCGCCTACAATGAGCAGTTCTTC.

The chain links TRBV29-1 to TRBJ2-1, with 11 bases fitting TRBD2. The CDR3 consists of 17 residues. J gave up 0 bases and V 4 bases, and 8 bases lay outside the gene matches. CDR1 SQVTM and CDR2 ANQGSEA come from the germline V gene. This CDR3 is CSVVASGRQSSYNEQFF. The DNA of the CDR3 is TGCAGCGTTGTTGCTAGCGGGAGGCAGAGCTCCTACAATGAGCAGTTCTTC.

This clonotype showed up just once. The V call is TRBV7-6, the J call TRBJ2-5; 8 bases align to TRBD1. The J call may be faulty, since TRBJ2-7 better matches the DNA end. In germline, CDR1 is SGHVS, CDR2 FNYEAQ. The CDR3 loop spans 13 amino acids. The CDR3 spells CASSPNRGYEQYF. The CDR3 DNA sequence: TGTGCCAGCAGCCCAAACAGGGGGTACGAGCAGTACTTC.

This clonotype was seen more than once but under ten times. A much larger clonotype is one base distant, so this may be a read error. The chain carries TRBV11-1 and TRBJ2-7, with a weak D call TRBD1 (6 bases). The CDR3 is made up of 14 amino acids. The V and J ends lost 5 bases and 6 bases respectively, with 17 bases between them. Germline V gives CDR1 SGHAT, CDR2 FQDESV (reference sequence). CDR3 DNA sequence: TGTGCCAGCAGCGTAGGGGGTGAAGGATCCGAGCAGTACTTC. This codes for CASSVGGEGSEQYF.

V and J are TRBV20-1 and TRBJ2-7; 8 bases match TRBD2. The CDR3 loop spans 17 amino acids. J was trimmed by 3 bases and V by 0 bases; bases with no gene match: 13. CDR1 and CDR2 (germline): DFQATT, SNEGSKA (reference sequence). The CDR3 nucleotides read TGCAGTGCTAGAGATCGACCGGGGACTAGAATTCTCTACGAGCAGTACTTC. Amino acids: CSARDRPGTRILYEQYF.

This clonotype was seen a handful of times. The chain is built from TRBV5-1 and TRBJ1-4, with D unclear. The germline CDR1 and CDR2 sequences are SGHRS and YFSETQ. The CDR3 is 15 residues long. V lost 0 bases, J lost 8 bases, and 14 bases lay in between. In DNA form, the CDR3 reads TGCGCCAGCAGCTTGGCCCCGGGCGGTGGGGAAAAACTGTTTTTT. Its protein product is CASSLAPGGGEKLFF.

This clonotype was seen only a few times. The gene calls are TRBV20-1 and TRBJ1-5; 12 positions match TRBD1. The CDR3 sequence is 19 residues long. After removal of 3 bases from V and 2 bases from J, the junction contained 14 bases not matched to a gene. From germline, CDR1 is DFQATT and CDR2 SNEGSKA (reference sequence). The CDR3: CSARDTGTGGIGGNQPQHF. Written as DNA, the CDR3 is TGCAGTGCTAGGGATACCGGGACAGGGGGCATAGGAGGCAATCAGCCCCAGCATTTT.

The rearrangement joins TRBV16 to TRBJ1-3, with a possible D match to TRBD1 (6 bases). The CDR3 length is 16 residues. Looked up from germline, CDR1 is KGHSY and CDR2 is FQNENV. Trimming took off 4 bases at V and 0 bases at J, with 13 bases between the two ends. CDR3 region: CASSLRQESSGNTIYF. The CDR3 DNA is TGTGCCAGCAGCCTCCGACAGGAAAGCTCTGGAAACACCATATATTTT. Supplemented by reference TRBV16 and TRBJ1-3, the full variable domain reads GEEVAQTPKHLVRGEGQKAKLYCAPIKGHSYVFWYQQVLKNEFKFLISFQNENVFDETGMPKERFSAKCLPNSPCSLEIQATKLEDSAVYFCASSLRQESSGNTIYFGEGSWLTVV.